This T cell receptor beta chain was identified during a study of T cell responses to AZD1222 COVID-19 vaccine. V lost 0 bases and J lost 4, with 15 bases in between. CDR1 ENHRY and CDR2 SYGVKD come from the germline V gene. The CDR3 sequence is 17 residues long. Whole-study results and caveats: The donor group comprised mostly white British people and more females; the analysis possibly underestimated clonal diversity. At 160-218 and 743-854, vaccine-associated CD4 TCRs were dominant, and they spanned spike.

Assay: immunoSEQ multiplex PCR; the TCRdb copy retains only in-frame clones and omits some. Seen here are about 150,000 clones, 80% to 95% observed once, and the top ten hold approximately 3.4%. Turning to this clone: Its antigen remains unknown.

The source is an adult who received the AZD1222 COVID-19 vaccine. The sequences come from peripheral blood, collected 28 days after the second AZD1222 dose. V gene TRBV10-3 combines with J gene TRBJ2-2; TRBD2 is a possible D gene (6 bases). CDR3 nucleotides: TGTGCCATCAGTGAGTCTAACGGAGGGCCGGGCACCGGGGAGCTGTTTTTT. Translated: CAISESNGGPGTGELFF.